This passage covers 19 T cell receptor beta chains from one sample sequenced in a study of blood T cell repertoires in COVID-19. The repertoire was sequenced with immunoSEQ multiplex PCR; TCRdb's copy has only in-frame clones and lacks some. In the table there are some 200,000 clones, roughly 90% of which are singletons. The source material was PBMCs or T cells enriched from blood (not recorded which). The receptors were gathered from a woman aged 25 to 39 who had recovered from COVID-19.

The J gene is TRBJ1-6, the V gene TRBV11-1; 7 nucleotides line up with TRBD1. The trim removed 4 bases at V and 8 bases at J, leaving 8 bases unmatched. Germline loops: CDR1 SGHAT, CDR2 FQDESV (reference sequence). The CDR3 is made up of 15 amino acids. CDR3 nucleotide sequence: TGTGCCAGCAGCTCCCAGGGGGGTGGATATTCACCCCTCCACTTT. Translated: CASSSQGGGYSPLHF.

The chain employs TRBV10-3 and TRBJ2-2, with TRBD1 matching 7 bases. The CDR3 contains 16 residues. V was pared by 3 bases and J by 5 bases, with 9 bases of the junction left unmatched. Looked up from germline, CDR1 is ENHRY and CDR2 is SYGVKD. The CDR3 region is CAISDSGTVKTGELFF. The CDR3 region has the DNA TGTGCCATCAGTGACTCCGGGACAGTGAAAACCGGGGAGCTGTTTTTT.

V gene TRBV9 combines with J gene TRBJ1-1; no clear D. Germline V gene lookup returns CDR1 SGDLS and CDR2 YYNGEE. CDR3 length: 11 residues. Trimming took 4 bases from V and 4 from J, leaving 5 bases between them. The CDR3 spells CASSPGTEAFF. CDR3 sequence (DNA): TGTGCCAGCAGCCCGGGCACTGAAGCTTTCTTT.

This chain connects TRBV7-2 to TRBJ1-2; the D gene is possibly TRBD1 (5 bases). The CDR3 runs to 12 residues. Trimming left V 5 bases short and J 10 bases short, with 14 bases between. The V gene's germline CDR1 is SGHTA and CDR2 FQGNSA. CDR3 nucleotides: TGTGCCAGCAGCCTTGGACCACAGGACTACACCTTC. Encoded protein: CASSLGPQDYTF.

This chain links TRBV15 with TRBJ1-5; possibly TRBD1 for D (6 bases). CDR3 length: 16 amino acids. Trimming left V 1 base short and J 2 bases short, with 12 bases between. The V gene's germline CDR1 is LNHNV and CDR2 YYDKDF (reference sequence). CDR3 in DNA: TGTGCCACCAGCAGAGCGGGGGGCATGGGCAATCAGCCCCAGCATTTT. Its translation is CATSRAGGMGNQPQHF.

The chain employs TRBV30 and TRBJ1-1, with 8 bases aligning to TRBD1. After removal of 3 bases from V and 3 bases from J, the junction contained 3 bases not matched to a gene. CDR3 length: 13 amino acids. Looked up from germline, CDR1 is GTSNPN and CDR2 is SVGIG (reference sequence). DNA for the CDR3: TGTGCCTGGAGGCCGGACAGGGACACTGAAGCTTTCTTT. It codes for CAWRPDRDTEAFF.

This clone has just a few counts. This chain connects TRBV7-2 to TRBJ1-2; the D is unclear. The CDR3 runs 15 residues. With 5 bases removed from V and 0 bases from J, the gap between germline ends came to 13 bases. Germline V gene sequence: CDR1 SGHTA, CDR2 FQGNSA. The CDR3 region is CASSQEAATNYGYTF. CDR3 bases: TGTGCCAGCAGCCAAGAGGCAGCCACTAACTATGGCTACACCTTC.

This chain links TRBV19 with TRBJ1-5, with D possibly matching TRBD1 (5 bases). The CDR3 covers 16 residues. Germline CDR1 and CDR2: LNHDA and SQIVND (reference sequence). V was shortened by 2 bases and J by 0 bases, with 11 bases between the two germline ends. The CDR3 loop reads CASSIKGRASNQPQHF. For the CDR3, the DNA is TGTGCCAGTAGTATAAAGGGCAGGGCTAGCAATCAGCCCCAGCATTTT. Full variable domain (rest looked up from reference TRBV19 and TRBJ1-5): DGGITQSPKYLFRKEGQNVTLSCEQNLNHDAMYWYRQDPGQGLRLIYYSQIVNDFQKGDIAEGYSVSREKKESFPLTVTSAQKNPTAFYLCASSIKGRASNQPQHFGDGTRLSIL.

This chain joins TRBV6-2 or TRBV6-3 and TRBJ2-1; D might be TRBD1 (6 bases). Trimming cost V 5 bases and J 12 bases, with 11 bases left between them. Germline loops: CDR1 MNHEY, CDR2 SVGEGT. The CDR3 is 11 residues long. The DNA of the CDR3 is TGTGCCAGCAGTCCAACAGGGAGGCAGTTCTTC. It is translated as CASSPTGRQFF.

The genes are TRBV6-5 and TRBJ2-1, with unresolved D. Per the germline V gene, CDR1 is MNHEY and CDR2 is SVGAGI. The CDR3 is made up of 16 amino acids. Trimming pared 0 bases from V and 2 bases from J, leaving 11 bases between. The CDR3: CASSYSHTTPYNEQFF. As DNA, the CDR3 is TGTGCCAGCAGTTACTCGCACACCACCCCCTACAATGAGCAGTTCTTC.

The V gene is TRBV7-9, the J gene TRBJ2-7; 7 bases align to TRBD2. Unmatched junction bases numbered 7, after V lost 1 base and J lost 1 base. The CDR3 sequence is 16 residues long. Per germline, CDR1 SEHNR and CDR2 FQNEAQ (reference sequence). This CDR3 reads CASSLESLAVSYEQYF. The CDR3, as DNA: TGTGCCAGCAGCTTAGAGTCTCTAGCGGTATCCTACGAGCAGTACTTC.

The chain couples TRBV12-3 or TRBV12-4 to TRBJ1-4; TRBD1 is a possible D gene (6 bases). Trimming removed 6 bases at V and 8 bases at J, with 10 bases between. The CDR3 sequence is 12 residues long. The CDR3 protein is CASSRDKEKLFF. The CDR3 nucleotides are TGTGCCAGCAGCCGGGACAAGGAAAAACTGTTTTTT.

V usage is TRBV7-3 and J usage is TRBJ1-1, with 7 bases aligning to TRBD1. This CDR3 region has 15 residues. CDR1 is SGHTA and CDR2 is FQGTGA in the germline V gene. V trimming: 5 bases; J trimming: 4 bases; junction bases outside the gene matches: 10. CDR3 residues: CASSRNPTGSTEAFF. CDR3 nucleotide sequence: TGTGCCAGCAGCCGAAACCCGACAGGGAGCACTGAAGCTTTCTTT. The full variable domain, completed using reference TRBV7-3 and TRBJ1-1, is GAGVSQTPSNKVTEKGKYVELRCDPISGHTALYWYRQSLGQGPEFLIYFQGTGAADDSGLPNDRFFAVRPEGSVSTLKIQRTERGDSAVYLCASSRNPTGSTEAFFGQGTRLTVV.

This chain joins TRBV9 and TRBJ2-3; 7 positions agree with TRBD2. The CDR3 runs 14 residues. Germline V gives CDR1 SGDLS, CDR2 YYNGEE. With 4 bases clipped from V and 3 bases from J, the junction kept 5 bases outside the gene matches. The CDR3, as DNA: TGTGCCAGCAGCAGGGACTATATAACAGATACGCAGTATTTT. Translation: CASSRDYITDTQYF.

The gene calls are TRBV12-3 or TRBV12-4 and TRBJ1-4; possibly TRBD1 for D (6 bases). The CDR3 covers 13 residues. Trimming pared 8 bases from V and 11 bases from J, leaving 18 bases between. The CDR3 bases are TGTGCCAGCCGACAGGCCCTAAGCGGTAAACTGTTTTTT. Translating gives CASRQALSGKLFF.

The chain carries TRBV6-5 and TRBJ1-1; D might be TRBD1 (6 bases). CDR1 is MNHEY and CDR2 is SVGAGI in the germline V gene. The germline V and J ends were trimmed by 6 bases and 1 base, with 12 bases remaining between them. The CDR3 extends over 14 amino acids. Here the CDR3 reads CASRVDRQNTEAFF. The CDR3 nucleotides are TGTGCCAGCAGGGTGGACAGACAGAACACTGAAGCTTTCTTT.

This clone appeared once. V gene TRBV27 combines with J gene TRBJ2-7; 13 positions match TRBD2. V shed 3 bases, J shed 7 bases, and the junction held 15 bases outside the gene matches. CDR1 is MNHEY and CDR2 is SMNVEV in the germline V gene (reference sequence). CDR3 length: 18 amino acids. The CDR3 DNA reads TGTGCCAGCAGTTTTCGTGGACTAGCGGGAGTAAAAACAGGGGAGCAGTACTTC. This gives the protein CASSFRGLAGVKTGEQYF.

The V call is TRBV9, the J call TRBJ1-3; D unclear. The CDR3 is 14 amino acids. V was trimmed by 5 bases and J by 4 bases, leaving 13 bases between them. Looked up from germline, CDR1 is SGDLS and CDR2 is YYNGEE. CDR3 DNA: TGTGCCAGCAGGTCCTACAGTGCAGGAAACACCATATATTTT. It specifies CASRSYSAGNTIYF.

This chain connects TRBV18 to TRBJ1-5, with 8 bases fitting TRBD1. This CDR3 has 14 amino acids. V was pared by 5 bases and J by 4 bases, with 4 bases of the junction left unmatched. Per the germline V gene, CDR1 is KGHSH and CDR2 is LQKENI. The CDR3 DNA is TGTGCCAGCTCATCTGACAGGGGTAATCAGCCCCAGCATTTT. Its translation is CASSSDRGNQPQHF.